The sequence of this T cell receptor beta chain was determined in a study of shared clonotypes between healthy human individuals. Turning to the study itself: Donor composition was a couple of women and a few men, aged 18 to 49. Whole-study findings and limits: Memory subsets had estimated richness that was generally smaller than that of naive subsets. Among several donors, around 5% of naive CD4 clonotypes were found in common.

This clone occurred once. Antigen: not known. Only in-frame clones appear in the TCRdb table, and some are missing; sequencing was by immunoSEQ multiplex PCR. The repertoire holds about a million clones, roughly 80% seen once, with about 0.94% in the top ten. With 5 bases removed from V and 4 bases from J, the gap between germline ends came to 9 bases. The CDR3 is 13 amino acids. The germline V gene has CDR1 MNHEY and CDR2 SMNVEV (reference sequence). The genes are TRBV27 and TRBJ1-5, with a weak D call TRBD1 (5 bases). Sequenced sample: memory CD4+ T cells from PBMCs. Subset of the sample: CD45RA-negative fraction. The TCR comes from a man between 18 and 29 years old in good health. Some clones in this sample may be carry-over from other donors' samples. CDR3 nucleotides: TGTGCCAGCAGTCCGGGACGGAATCAGCCCCAGCATTTT. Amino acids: CASSPGRNQPQHF.